Listed below are T cell receptor beta chains from one sample, sequenced in a study of T cell changes during pregnancy in multiple sclerosis. Clones were read by immunoSEQ multiplex PCR, and TCRdb kept only the in-frame ones, dropping some. The sample consists of around 130,000 clones, about 95% of them appearing once. This specimen was peripheral blood, taken after pregnancy. The receptors shown here come from a female donor with multiple sclerosis, enrolled in a pregnancy study. Both conserved end residues are part of each CDR3. Fields, in order: V gene, clone size, D gene, J gene, CDR3 protein, CDR3 DNA. D genes are given only for firm matches. Clone size is shown for a subset of rows, as once, few, many or a class of expanded clone.

v_gene: TRBV9; abundance: -; d_gene: TRBD2; j_gene: TRBJ2-3; CDR3aa: CASSVLAGGGQDTQYF; CDR3nt: TGTGCCAGCAGCGTTTTAGCGGGAGGGGGGCAAGATACGCAGTATTTT
v_gene: TRBV18; abundance: -; d_gene: -; j_gene: TRBJ2-1; CDR3aa: CASSPRRNEQFF; CDR3nt: TGTGCCAGCTCACCACGCCGGAATGAGCAGTTCTTC
v_gene: TRBV27; abundance: -; d_gene: TRBD1; j_gene: TRBJ2-7; CDR3aa: CASSGDRLRSEQYF; CDR3nt: TGTGCCAGCAGTGGGGACAGGTTGCGTAGCGAGCAGTACTTC
v_gene: TRBV29-1; abundance: few; d_gene: -; j_gene: TRBJ2-2; CDR3aa: CSVPTASGELFF; CDR3nt: TGCAGCGTTCCGACAGCGTCCGGGGAGCTGTTTTTT
v_gene: TRBV5-6; abundance: once; d_gene: -; j_gene: TRBJ1-1; CDR3aa: CASSLVTTGTEAFF; CDR3nt: TGTGCCAGCAGCTTAGTCACAACGGGGACTGAAGCTTTCTTT
v_gene: TRBV4-2; abundance: once; d_gene: TRBD1; j_gene: TRBJ1-5; CDR3aa: CASSQGGDSEGNQPQHF; CDR3nt: TGTGCCAGCAGCCAAGGGGGGGACAGCGAGGGGAATCAGCCCCAGCATTTT
v_gene: TRBV28; abundance: -; d_gene: TRBD1; j_gene: TRBJ1-2; CDR3aa: CASSFRDREWYGYTF; CDR3nt: TGTGCCAGCAGTTTTCGCGACAGGGAGTGGTATGGCTACACCTTC
v_gene: TRBV5-4; abundance: -; d_gene: TRBD2; j_gene: TRBJ2-3; CDR3aa: CASTSGGPSTDTQYF; CDR3nt: TGTGCCAGCACCTCGGGGGGGCCTAGCACAGATACGCAGTATTTT
v_gene: TRBV4-1; abundance: -; d_gene: TRBD1; j_gene: TRBJ2-3; CDR3aa: CASSQPTGLADTQYF; CDR3nt: TGCGCCAGCAGCCAACCGACAGGGTTAGCAGATACGCAGTATTTT
v_gene: TRBV19; abundance: -; d_gene: TRBD2; j_gene: TRBJ2-4; CDR3aa: CASTPGGGAGGGLAKNIQYF; CDR3nt: TGTGCCAGTACCCCAGGAGGGGGGGCGGGAGGGGGTTTAGCCAAAAACATTCAGTACTTC
v_gene: TRBV2; abundance: -; d_gene: -; j_gene: TRBJ1-2; CDR3aa: CASRISGMGGYTF; CDR3nt: TGTGCCAGCAGAATCAGCGGAATGGGAGGCTACACCTTC
v_gene: TRBV6-5; abundance: -; d_gene: -; j_gene: TRBJ2-5; CDR3aa: CASSGWGGQETQYF; CDR3nt: TGTGCCAGCAGCGGATGGGGCGGCCAAGAGACCCAGTACTTC
v_gene: TRBV10-3; abundance: -; d_gene: -; j_gene: TRBJ1-2; CDR3aa: CAISESGRNYGYTF; CDR3nt: TGTGCCATCAGTGAGTCGGGCAGAAACTATGGCTACACCTTC
v_gene: TRBV21-1; abundance: -; d_gene: -; j_gene: TRBJ2-7; CDR3aa: CASSKGKTGPRVTYEQYF; CDR3nt: TGTGCCAGCAGCAAAGGAAAAACAGGACCGCGAGTCACCTACGAGCAGTACTTC
v_gene: TRBV7-2; abundance: -; d_gene: -; j_gene: TRBJ2-7; CDR3aa: CASSLYRAGSYEQYF; CDR3nt: TGTGCCAGCAGCCTTTACAGGGCAGGCTCCTACGAGCAGTACTTC
v_gene: TRBV27; abundance: -; d_gene: -; j_gene: TRBJ2-6; CDR3aa: CASSFGWPGANVLTF; CDR3nt: TGTGCCAGCAGTTTCGGGTGGCCCGGGGCCAACGTCCTGACTTTC
v_gene: TRBV5-4; abundance: -; d_gene: TRBD2; j_gene: TRBJ2-1; CDR3aa: CASSLASGTAYNEQFF; CDR3nt: TGTGCCAGCAGCTTGGCCAGCGGGACCGCCTACAATGAGCAGTTCTTC
v_gene: TRBV15; abundance: -; d_gene: -; j_gene: TRBJ1-4; CDR3aa: CATSSRQTLREKLFF; CDR3nt: TGTGCCACCAGCAGCCGACAGACACTTCGTGAAAAACTGTTTTTT
v_gene: TRBV28; abundance: once; d_gene: TRBD1; j_gene: TRBJ2-7; CDR3aa: CASRRDRGSYEQYF; CDR3nt: TGTGCCAGCAGGAGAGACAGGGGATCCTACGAGCAGTACTTC
v_gene: TRBV18; abundance: -; d_gene: TRBD1; j_gene: TRBJ2-1; CDR3aa: CASSPQGAGEQFF; CDR3nt: TGTGCCAGCTCACCGCAGGGGGCAGGTGAGCAGTTCTTC
v_gene: TRBV5-1; abundance: few; d_gene: -; j_gene: TRBJ1-1; CDR3aa: CASSGGGWAFF; CDR3nt: TGCGCCAGCAGCGGGGGAGGTTGGGCTTTCTTT
v_gene: TRBV28; abundance: -; d_gene: TRBD1; j_gene: TRBJ1-1; CDR3aa: CASSLGGDRDEAFF; CDR3nt: TGTGCCAGCAGTTTAGGGGGGGACAGGGACGAAGCTTTCTTT
v_gene: TRBV11-3; abundance: few; d_gene: -; j_gene: TRBJ1-1; CDR3aa: CASSLKLGAEAFF; CDR3nt: TGTGCCAGCAGCTTAAAGTTAGGGGCTGAAGCTTTCTTT
v_gene: TRBV19; abundance: -; d_gene: TRBD1; j_gene: TRBJ2-1; CDR3aa: CASSIGTGSYNEQFF; CDR3nt: TGTGCCAGTAGTATAGGGACAGGGTCCTACAATGAGCAGTTCTTC
v_gene: TRBV4-2; abundance: -; d_gene: TRBD1; j_gene: TRBJ1-4; CDR3aa: CASSQDLGQGGKLFF; CDR3nt: TGTGCCAGCAGCCAAGATTTGGGACAGGGAGGAAAACTGTTTTTT
v_gene: TRBV7-9; abundance: -; d_gene: -; j_gene: TRBJ1-1; CDR3aa: CASIPDTNTEAFF; CDR3nt: TGTGCCAGCATCCCGGACACGAACACTGAAGCTTTCTTT
v_gene: TRBV19; abundance: few; d_gene: TRBD1; j_gene: TRBJ2-7; CDR3aa: CASSTGTGIYEQYF; CDR3nt: TGTGCCAGTAGTACTGGGACAGGAATCTACGAGCAGTACTTC
v_gene: TRBV5-4; abundance: -; d_gene: -; j_gene: TRBJ2-2; CDR3aa: CASSTRPGELFF; CDR3nt: TGTGCCAGCAGCACCAGGCCCGGGGAGCTGTTTTTT